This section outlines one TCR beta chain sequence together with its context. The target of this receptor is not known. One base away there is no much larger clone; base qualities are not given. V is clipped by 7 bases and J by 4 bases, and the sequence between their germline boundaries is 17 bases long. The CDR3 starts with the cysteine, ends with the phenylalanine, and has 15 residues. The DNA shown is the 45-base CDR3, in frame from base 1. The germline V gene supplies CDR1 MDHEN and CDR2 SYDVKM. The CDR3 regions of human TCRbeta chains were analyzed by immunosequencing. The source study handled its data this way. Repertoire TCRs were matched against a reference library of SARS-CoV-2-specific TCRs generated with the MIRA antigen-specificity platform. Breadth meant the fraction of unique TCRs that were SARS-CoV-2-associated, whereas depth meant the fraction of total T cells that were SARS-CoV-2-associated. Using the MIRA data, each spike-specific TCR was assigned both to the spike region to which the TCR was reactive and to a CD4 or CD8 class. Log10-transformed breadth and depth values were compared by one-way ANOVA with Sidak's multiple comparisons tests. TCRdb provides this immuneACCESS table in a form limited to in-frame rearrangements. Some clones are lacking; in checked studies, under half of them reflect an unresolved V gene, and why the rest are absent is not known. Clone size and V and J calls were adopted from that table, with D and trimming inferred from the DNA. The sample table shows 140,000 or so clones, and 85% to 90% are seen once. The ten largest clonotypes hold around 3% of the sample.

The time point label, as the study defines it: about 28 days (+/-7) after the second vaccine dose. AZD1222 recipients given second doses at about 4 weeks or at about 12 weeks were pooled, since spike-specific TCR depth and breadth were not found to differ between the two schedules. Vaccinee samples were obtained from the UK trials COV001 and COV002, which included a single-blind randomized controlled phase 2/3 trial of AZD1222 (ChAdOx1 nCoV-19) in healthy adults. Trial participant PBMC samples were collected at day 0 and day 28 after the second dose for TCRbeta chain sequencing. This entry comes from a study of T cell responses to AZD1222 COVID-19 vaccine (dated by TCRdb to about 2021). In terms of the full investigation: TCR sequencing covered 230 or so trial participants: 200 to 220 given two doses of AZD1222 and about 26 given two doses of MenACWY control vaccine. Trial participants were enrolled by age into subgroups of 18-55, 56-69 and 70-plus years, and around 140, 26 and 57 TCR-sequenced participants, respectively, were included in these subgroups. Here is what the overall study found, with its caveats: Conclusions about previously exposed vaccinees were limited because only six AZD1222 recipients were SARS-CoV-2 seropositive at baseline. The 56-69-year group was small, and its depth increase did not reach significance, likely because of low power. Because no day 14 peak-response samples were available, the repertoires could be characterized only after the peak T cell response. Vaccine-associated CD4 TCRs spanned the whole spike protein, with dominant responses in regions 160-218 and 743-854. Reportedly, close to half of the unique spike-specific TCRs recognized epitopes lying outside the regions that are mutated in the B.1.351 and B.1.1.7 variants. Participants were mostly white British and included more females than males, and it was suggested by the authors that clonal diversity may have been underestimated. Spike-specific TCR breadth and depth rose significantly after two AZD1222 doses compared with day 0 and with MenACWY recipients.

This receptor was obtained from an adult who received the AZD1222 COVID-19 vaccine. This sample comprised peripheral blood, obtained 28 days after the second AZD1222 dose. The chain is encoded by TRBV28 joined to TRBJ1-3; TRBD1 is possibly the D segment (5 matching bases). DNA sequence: TGTGCCAGCATGCTCAGGGTATCGTACGGAAACACCATATATTTT. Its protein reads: CASMLRVSYGNTIYF. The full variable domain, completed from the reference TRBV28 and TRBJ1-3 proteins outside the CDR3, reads DVKVTQSSRYLVKRTGEKVFLECVQDMDHENMFWYRQDPGLGLRLIYFSYDVKMKEKGDIPEGYSVSREKKERFSLILESASTNQTSMYLCASMLRVSYGNTIYFGEGSWLTVV.